The rows below give T cell receptor beta chains drawn from one sample of a study of T cell repertoires in aging, cancer and after chemotherapy. In TCRdb, the multiplex PCR reads were re-called with MiXCR into one record per CDR3 protein. The sample yields 9,500 or so distinct CDR3 sequences, roughly a quarter seen once. The sample was blood. These TCRs come from a human donor in good health. The CDR3 runs from the conserved cysteine through the conserved F or W. D genes are given only for firm matches. Size is stated for part of the rows, as once, few or many counts, or as a class when the clone is expanded.

j_call v_call d_call clone_size cdr3_nt cdr3_aa
TRBJ1-1 TRBV7-9 NA NA TGTGCCAGCAACCTGGGAGAGGGCGACACTGAAGCTTTCTTT CASNLGEGDTEAFF
TRBJ2-3 TRBV11-2 TRBD1 once TGCGCCAGCAGCCCCCATCCGACAGGGGACGGCACAGATACGCAGTATTTT CASSPHPTGDGTDTQYF
TRBJ2-6 TRBV6-1 NA medium-sized TGTGCCAGCACCATAGACAGCCTCCAGAGGGCCAACGTCCTGACTTTC CASTIDSLQRANVLTF
TRBJ2-3 TRBV27 NA NA TGTGCCAGCAGTTCAATTTACCAACTAGCACCCCGCACAGATACGCAGTATTTT CASSSIYQLAPRTDTQYF
TRBJ2-2 TRBV12-3/TRBV12-4 NA medium-sized TGTGCCAGCAGTTCTAGTGCAACCGGGGAGCTGTTTTTT CASSSSATGELFF
TRBJ2-5 TRBV10-3 NA NA TGTGCCATCAGTGAAGGGGGATTAGCTGGGGCCCGGGGAGAGACCCAGTACTTC CAISEGGLAGARGETQYF
TRBJ2-7 TRBV27 NA few TGTGCCAGCAGTTTCTTAGGGTCCTACGAGCAGTACTTC CASSFLGSYEQYF
TRBJ2-7 TRBV18 NA few TGTGCCAGCTCACCGTTCAGATCCTACGAGCAGTACTTC CASSPFRSYEQYF
TRBJ1-2 TRBV7-2 TRBD1 NA TGTGCCAGCAGCTTAACTAACGAGGGGGCAGGCTATGGCTACACCTTC CASSLTNEGAGYGYTF
TRBJ2-7 TRBV30 NA medium-sized TGTGCCTGGAGTTCCGGGACATTTACCTACGAGCAGTACTTC CAWSSGTFTYEQYF
TRBJ1-5 TRBV28 NA NA TGTGCCAGCAGTGCCGCACAGGGCCTGGGTCAGCCCCAGCATTTT CASSAAQGLGQPQHF
TRBJ2-1 TRBV6-5 TRBD2 NA TGTGCCAGCAGTTACCCTAGCGGGAGCTCCTACAATGAGCAGTTCTTC CASSYPSGSSYNEQFF
TRBJ1-3 TRBV20-1 NA medium-sized TGCAGTCAGGCCGGGTCTAACGGAAACACCATATATTTT CSQAGSNGNTIYF
TRBJ2-1 TRBV19 NA medium-sized TGTGCCAGTAGTATAGTGGGACTTCGCAATGAGCAGTTCTTC CASSIVGLRNEQFF
TRBJ1-3 TRBV24-1 TRBD1 NA TGTGCCCCACTAGGACAGGGTTGCTCTGGAAACACCATATATTTT CAPLGQGCSGNTIYF
TRBJ2-3 TRBV5-4 NA NA TGTGCCAGCAGCTCCTACACAGATACGCAGTATTTT CASSSYTDTQYF
TRBJ2-7 TRBV5-4 TRBD2 few TGTGCCAGCAGCTCGGCCGGGACTAGGGACGAGCAGTACTTC CASSSAGTRDEQYF
TRBJ2-1 TRBV15 NA NA TGTGCCACCAGCAGAGATACCCGGTACAATGAGCAGTTCTTC CATSRDTRYNEQFF
TRBJ1-5 TRBV6-5 NA medium-sized TGTGCCAGCAGGGCCGGTAGCAATCAGCCCCAGCATTTT CASRAGSNQPQHF
TRBJ2-1 TRBV2 NA NA TGTGCCAGAGATAATGAGCAGTTCTTC CARDNEQFF
TRBJ2-2 TRBV6-1 TRBD1 medium-sized TGTGCCGGCAATACAGGGGACGGCACCGGGGAGCTGTTTTTT CAGNTGDGTGELFF
TRBJ2-7 TRBV20-1 NA NA TGCAGTGCTAGGTTAGGGCCCTACGAGCAGTACTTC CSARLGPYEQYF